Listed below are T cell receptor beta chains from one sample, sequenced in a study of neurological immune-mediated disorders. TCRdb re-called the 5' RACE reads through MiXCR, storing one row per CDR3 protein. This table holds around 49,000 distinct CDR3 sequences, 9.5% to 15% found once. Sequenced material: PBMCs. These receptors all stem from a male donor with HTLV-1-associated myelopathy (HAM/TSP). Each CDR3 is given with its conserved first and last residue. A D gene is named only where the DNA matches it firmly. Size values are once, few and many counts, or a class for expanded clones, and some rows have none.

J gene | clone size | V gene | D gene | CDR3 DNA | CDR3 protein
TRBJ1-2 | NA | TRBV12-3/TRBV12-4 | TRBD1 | TGTGCCAGCAGTTTCCCAGACAGGGGGCAGGGCTATGGCTACACCTTC | CASSFPDRGQGYGYTF
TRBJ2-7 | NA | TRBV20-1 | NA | TGCAGTGCTATTCAGCCCCCCTACGATCAGTACTTC | CSAIQPPYDQYF
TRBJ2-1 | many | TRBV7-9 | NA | TGTGCCAGCAGCCTAGTGAATGAGCAGTTCTTC | CASSLVNEQFF
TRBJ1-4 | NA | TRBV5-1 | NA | TGCGCCAGCAGCAAGACGGGTACTAATGAAAAACTGTTTTTT | CASSKTGTNEKLFF
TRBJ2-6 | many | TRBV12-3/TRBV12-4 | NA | TGTGCCAGCAGAAAGGGGGGCCTCGGGGAGACCAACGTCCTGACTTTC | CASRKGGLGETNVLTF
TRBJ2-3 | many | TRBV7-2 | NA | TGTGCCAGCAGCCCCCTTTTCTTGGATACGCAGTATTTT | CASSPLFLDTQYF
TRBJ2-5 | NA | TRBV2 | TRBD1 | TGTGCCAGCAGTGACTTGGGACAGGGCCAAGAGACCCAGTACTTC | CASSDLGQGQETQYF
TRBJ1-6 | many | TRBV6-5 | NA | TGTGCCAGCAGTTCCGGGACCCAAAATTCACCCCTCCACTTT | CASSSGTQNSPLHF
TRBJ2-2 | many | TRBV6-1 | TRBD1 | TGTGCCAGCAGTAAGACAGGGGGAGAAACCGGGGAGCTGTTTTTT | CASSKTGGETGELFF
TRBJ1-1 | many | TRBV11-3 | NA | TGTGCCAGCAGCTTTGGGAGGGGCACTGAAGCTTTCTTT | CASSFGRGTEAFF
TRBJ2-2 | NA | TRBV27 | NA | TGTGCCAGCAGTTCTCAGGGGATACGGGAGCTGTTTTTT | CASSSQGIRELFF
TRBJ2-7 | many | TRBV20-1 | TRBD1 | TGCAGTGCTTCGACAGGGGTCTACGAGCAGTACTTC | CSASTGVYEQYF
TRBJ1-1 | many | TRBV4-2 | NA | TGTGCCAGCAGCCAAGACAGTTATGAGAACACTGAAGCTTTCTTT | CASSQDSYENTEAFF
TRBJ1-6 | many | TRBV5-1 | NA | TGCGCCAGCAGCTTGGGTGGCAGGGGAAGCTCACCCCTCCACTTT | CASSLGGRGSSPLHF
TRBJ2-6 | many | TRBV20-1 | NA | TGCAGTGTGAGAGGCGGGGCCAACGTCCTGACTTTC | CSVRGGANVLTF
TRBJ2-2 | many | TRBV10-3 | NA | TGTGCCATCGGGACTCGAGACATAGGGACCGGGGAGCTGTTTTTT | CAIGTRDIGTGELFF
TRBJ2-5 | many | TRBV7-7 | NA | TGTGCCAGCAGTCTAGCCAGGGCTCCCAAGGAGACCCAGTACTTC | CASSLARAPKETQYF
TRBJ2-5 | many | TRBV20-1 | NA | TGCAGTGCACAACTAGCTGCCCAAGAGACCCAGTACTTC | CSAQLAAQETQYF
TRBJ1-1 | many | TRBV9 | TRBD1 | TGTGCCAGCAGCCCACCTCCGGGACAGGGGATGAATACTGAAGCTTTCTTT | CASSPPPGQGMNTEAFF
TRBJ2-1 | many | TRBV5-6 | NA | TGTGCCAGCAGTCTGGCTGGACCACTCCAGTTCTTC | CASSLAGPLQFF
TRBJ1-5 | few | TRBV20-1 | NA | TGCAGTGCTAGCACCGTTTTGGGGGGCGATCAGCCCCAGCATTTT | CSASTVLGGDQPQHF
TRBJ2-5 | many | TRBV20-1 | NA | TGCAGTGCTAGTACCATTTCCCCAAAGGGGGAGACCCAGTACTTC | CSASTISPKGETQYF
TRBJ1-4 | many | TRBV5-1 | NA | TGCGCCAGCACCGGATGGGGGAATCCTAATGAAAAACTGTTTTTT | CASTGWGNPNEKLFF
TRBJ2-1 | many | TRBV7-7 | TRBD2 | TGTGCTAGCAGCTTACAGCGGGGGGGTTTAAATGAGCAGTTCTTC | CASSLQRGGLNEQFF
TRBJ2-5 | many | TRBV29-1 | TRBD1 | TGCAGCGTTGACGTACAGGGGGCCTTCCAAGAGACCCAGTACTTC | CSVDVQGAFQETQYF
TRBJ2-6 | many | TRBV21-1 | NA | TGTGCCAGCATCCCCGGACGGCGGGCCAACGTCCTGACTTTC | CASIPGRRANVLTF
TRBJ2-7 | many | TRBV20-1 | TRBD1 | TGCAGTGCTACTGGGACAGAGAGACCCTACGAGCAGTACTTC | CSATGTERPYEQYF
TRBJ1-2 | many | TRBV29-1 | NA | TGCAGCGTTGAGCCCATGGTGGGTGGCTACACCTTC | CSVEPMVGGYTF
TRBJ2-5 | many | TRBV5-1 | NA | TGCGCCAGCAGCTTCGACCATTACCAGGAGACCCAGTACTTC | CASSFDHYQETQYF
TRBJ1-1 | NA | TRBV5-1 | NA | TGCGCCAGCAAACGGGAGAACACTGAAGCTTTCTTT | CASKRENTEAFF
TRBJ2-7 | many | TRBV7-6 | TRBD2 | TGTGCCAGCAGCCCAGCGGGGGGAGCTTACGAGCAGTACTTC | CASSPAGGAYEQYF
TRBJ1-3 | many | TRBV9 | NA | TGTGCCAGCAGCGTAGAACAGGGAGCTGGAAACACCATATATTTT | CASSVEQGAGNTIYF
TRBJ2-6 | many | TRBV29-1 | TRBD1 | TGCAGCGTTGGGACAGGGGGGGCGGGGGCCAACGTCCTGACTTTC | CSVGTGGAGANVLTF
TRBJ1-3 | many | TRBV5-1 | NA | TGCGCCAGCAGCCCGCTTGCGAGCTCTGGAAACACCATATATTTT | CASSPLASSGNTIYF
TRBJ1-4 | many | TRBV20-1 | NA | TGCAGTGCTAGTCTCCAGGCTTATGAAAAACTGTTTTTT | CSASLQAYEKLFF
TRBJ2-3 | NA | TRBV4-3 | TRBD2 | TGCGCCAGCAGCCTCGGGGGGACCCCCACAGATACGCAGTATTTT | CASSLGGTPTDTQYF
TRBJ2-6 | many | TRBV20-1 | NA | TGCAGTGCTAGAGTGCGGGGCTCCTACAACGTCCTGACTTTC | CSARVRGSYNVLTF
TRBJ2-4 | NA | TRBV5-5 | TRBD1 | TGTGCCAGCAGCTTAGTACAGGGGTCATATTTGGAAAACATTCAGTACTTC | CASSLVQGSYLENIQYF
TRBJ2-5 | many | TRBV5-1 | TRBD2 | TGCGCCAGCAGCGCTTCCTCGCGGGGGGCCCTCCAAGAGACCCAGTACTTC | CASSASSRGALQETQYF
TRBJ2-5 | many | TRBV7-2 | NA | TGTGCCAGCAGCTCCCCGGGACGGCCGCTCGGCTTC | CASSSPGRPLGF
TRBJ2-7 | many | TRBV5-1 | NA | TGCGCCAGCAGCTTGGATGTGACAGACTCCTACGAGCAGTACTTC | CASSLDVTDSYEQYF
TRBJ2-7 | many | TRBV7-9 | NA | TGTGCCAGCCGTCAGGGATACGAGCAGTACTTC | CASRQGYEQYF
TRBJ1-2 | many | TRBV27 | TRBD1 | TGTGCCAGCAGCCCCGGACAGGCGATCTATGGCTACACCTTC | CASSPGQAIYGYTF
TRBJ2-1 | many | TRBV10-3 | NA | TGTGCCATCTCCAGGGATAATGAGCAGTTCTTC | CAISRDNEQFF
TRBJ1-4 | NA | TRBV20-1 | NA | TGCAGTGCTAGAGAGGGCACCAGGGAAAAACTGTTTTTT | CSAREGTREKLFF
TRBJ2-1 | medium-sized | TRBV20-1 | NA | TGCAGTGCTAGAGCCCTGCAGGCGGCCCATGAGCAGTTCTTC | CSARALQAAHEQFF
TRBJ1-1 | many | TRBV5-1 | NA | TGCGCCAGCAGCTTGGGCGTGAACACTGAAGCTTTCTTT | CASSLGVNTEAFF
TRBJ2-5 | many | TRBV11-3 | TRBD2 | TGTGCCAGCAGCTTGGGGGCGGGACTAGCGAACCAAGAGACCCAGTACTTC | CASSLGAGLANQETQYF
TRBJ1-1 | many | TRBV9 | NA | TGTGCCAGCAGCGCCCCTGGCCCGCCCCCTGAAGCTTTCTTT | CASSAPGPPPEAFF
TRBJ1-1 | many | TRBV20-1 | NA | TGCAGTGCTAGGGGATCTCCTATGAACACTGAAGCTTTCTTT | CSARGSPMNTEAFF
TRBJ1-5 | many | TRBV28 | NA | TGTGCCAGCAGTTACCCTCCGGGACTCAATCAGCCCCAGCATTTT | CASSYPPGLNQPQHF
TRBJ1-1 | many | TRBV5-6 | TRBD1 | TGTGCCAGCAGCTTGTATGGGGACAGGGAAGATAACACTGAAGCTTTCTTT | CASSLYGDREDNTEAFF
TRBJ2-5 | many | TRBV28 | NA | TGTGCCAGCAACTCCCGATGGACAGGGAGGGCCCAGTACTTC | CASNSRWTGRAQYF
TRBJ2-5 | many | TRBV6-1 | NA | TGTGCCAGCACCCGGGCCCGGTTAAGTCAAGAGACCCAGTACTTC | CASTRARLSQETQYF
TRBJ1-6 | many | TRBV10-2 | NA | TGCGCCAGCAGTCCAGGCCTGGAGAATTCACCCCTCCACTTT | CASSPGLENSPLHF
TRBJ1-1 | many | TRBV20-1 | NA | TGCAGTGCTGCCGACAGACTGGAAGCTTTCTTT | CSAADRLEAFF
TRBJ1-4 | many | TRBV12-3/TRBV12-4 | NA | TGTGCCAGCAGTTTGTCCGGGACTGAAAAACTGTTTTTT | CASSLSGTEKLFF
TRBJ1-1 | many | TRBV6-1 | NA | TGTGCCAGCACTTCCATTGCCAAAGCTTTCTTT | CASTSIAKAFF
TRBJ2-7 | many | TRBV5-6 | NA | TGTGCCAGCAGCTTGTACAGCTACGAGCAGTACTTC | CASSLYSYEQYF
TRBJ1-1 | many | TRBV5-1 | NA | TGCGCCAGCAGCTTGGAACAGCTTAATGAAGCTTTCTTT | CASSLEQLNEAFF